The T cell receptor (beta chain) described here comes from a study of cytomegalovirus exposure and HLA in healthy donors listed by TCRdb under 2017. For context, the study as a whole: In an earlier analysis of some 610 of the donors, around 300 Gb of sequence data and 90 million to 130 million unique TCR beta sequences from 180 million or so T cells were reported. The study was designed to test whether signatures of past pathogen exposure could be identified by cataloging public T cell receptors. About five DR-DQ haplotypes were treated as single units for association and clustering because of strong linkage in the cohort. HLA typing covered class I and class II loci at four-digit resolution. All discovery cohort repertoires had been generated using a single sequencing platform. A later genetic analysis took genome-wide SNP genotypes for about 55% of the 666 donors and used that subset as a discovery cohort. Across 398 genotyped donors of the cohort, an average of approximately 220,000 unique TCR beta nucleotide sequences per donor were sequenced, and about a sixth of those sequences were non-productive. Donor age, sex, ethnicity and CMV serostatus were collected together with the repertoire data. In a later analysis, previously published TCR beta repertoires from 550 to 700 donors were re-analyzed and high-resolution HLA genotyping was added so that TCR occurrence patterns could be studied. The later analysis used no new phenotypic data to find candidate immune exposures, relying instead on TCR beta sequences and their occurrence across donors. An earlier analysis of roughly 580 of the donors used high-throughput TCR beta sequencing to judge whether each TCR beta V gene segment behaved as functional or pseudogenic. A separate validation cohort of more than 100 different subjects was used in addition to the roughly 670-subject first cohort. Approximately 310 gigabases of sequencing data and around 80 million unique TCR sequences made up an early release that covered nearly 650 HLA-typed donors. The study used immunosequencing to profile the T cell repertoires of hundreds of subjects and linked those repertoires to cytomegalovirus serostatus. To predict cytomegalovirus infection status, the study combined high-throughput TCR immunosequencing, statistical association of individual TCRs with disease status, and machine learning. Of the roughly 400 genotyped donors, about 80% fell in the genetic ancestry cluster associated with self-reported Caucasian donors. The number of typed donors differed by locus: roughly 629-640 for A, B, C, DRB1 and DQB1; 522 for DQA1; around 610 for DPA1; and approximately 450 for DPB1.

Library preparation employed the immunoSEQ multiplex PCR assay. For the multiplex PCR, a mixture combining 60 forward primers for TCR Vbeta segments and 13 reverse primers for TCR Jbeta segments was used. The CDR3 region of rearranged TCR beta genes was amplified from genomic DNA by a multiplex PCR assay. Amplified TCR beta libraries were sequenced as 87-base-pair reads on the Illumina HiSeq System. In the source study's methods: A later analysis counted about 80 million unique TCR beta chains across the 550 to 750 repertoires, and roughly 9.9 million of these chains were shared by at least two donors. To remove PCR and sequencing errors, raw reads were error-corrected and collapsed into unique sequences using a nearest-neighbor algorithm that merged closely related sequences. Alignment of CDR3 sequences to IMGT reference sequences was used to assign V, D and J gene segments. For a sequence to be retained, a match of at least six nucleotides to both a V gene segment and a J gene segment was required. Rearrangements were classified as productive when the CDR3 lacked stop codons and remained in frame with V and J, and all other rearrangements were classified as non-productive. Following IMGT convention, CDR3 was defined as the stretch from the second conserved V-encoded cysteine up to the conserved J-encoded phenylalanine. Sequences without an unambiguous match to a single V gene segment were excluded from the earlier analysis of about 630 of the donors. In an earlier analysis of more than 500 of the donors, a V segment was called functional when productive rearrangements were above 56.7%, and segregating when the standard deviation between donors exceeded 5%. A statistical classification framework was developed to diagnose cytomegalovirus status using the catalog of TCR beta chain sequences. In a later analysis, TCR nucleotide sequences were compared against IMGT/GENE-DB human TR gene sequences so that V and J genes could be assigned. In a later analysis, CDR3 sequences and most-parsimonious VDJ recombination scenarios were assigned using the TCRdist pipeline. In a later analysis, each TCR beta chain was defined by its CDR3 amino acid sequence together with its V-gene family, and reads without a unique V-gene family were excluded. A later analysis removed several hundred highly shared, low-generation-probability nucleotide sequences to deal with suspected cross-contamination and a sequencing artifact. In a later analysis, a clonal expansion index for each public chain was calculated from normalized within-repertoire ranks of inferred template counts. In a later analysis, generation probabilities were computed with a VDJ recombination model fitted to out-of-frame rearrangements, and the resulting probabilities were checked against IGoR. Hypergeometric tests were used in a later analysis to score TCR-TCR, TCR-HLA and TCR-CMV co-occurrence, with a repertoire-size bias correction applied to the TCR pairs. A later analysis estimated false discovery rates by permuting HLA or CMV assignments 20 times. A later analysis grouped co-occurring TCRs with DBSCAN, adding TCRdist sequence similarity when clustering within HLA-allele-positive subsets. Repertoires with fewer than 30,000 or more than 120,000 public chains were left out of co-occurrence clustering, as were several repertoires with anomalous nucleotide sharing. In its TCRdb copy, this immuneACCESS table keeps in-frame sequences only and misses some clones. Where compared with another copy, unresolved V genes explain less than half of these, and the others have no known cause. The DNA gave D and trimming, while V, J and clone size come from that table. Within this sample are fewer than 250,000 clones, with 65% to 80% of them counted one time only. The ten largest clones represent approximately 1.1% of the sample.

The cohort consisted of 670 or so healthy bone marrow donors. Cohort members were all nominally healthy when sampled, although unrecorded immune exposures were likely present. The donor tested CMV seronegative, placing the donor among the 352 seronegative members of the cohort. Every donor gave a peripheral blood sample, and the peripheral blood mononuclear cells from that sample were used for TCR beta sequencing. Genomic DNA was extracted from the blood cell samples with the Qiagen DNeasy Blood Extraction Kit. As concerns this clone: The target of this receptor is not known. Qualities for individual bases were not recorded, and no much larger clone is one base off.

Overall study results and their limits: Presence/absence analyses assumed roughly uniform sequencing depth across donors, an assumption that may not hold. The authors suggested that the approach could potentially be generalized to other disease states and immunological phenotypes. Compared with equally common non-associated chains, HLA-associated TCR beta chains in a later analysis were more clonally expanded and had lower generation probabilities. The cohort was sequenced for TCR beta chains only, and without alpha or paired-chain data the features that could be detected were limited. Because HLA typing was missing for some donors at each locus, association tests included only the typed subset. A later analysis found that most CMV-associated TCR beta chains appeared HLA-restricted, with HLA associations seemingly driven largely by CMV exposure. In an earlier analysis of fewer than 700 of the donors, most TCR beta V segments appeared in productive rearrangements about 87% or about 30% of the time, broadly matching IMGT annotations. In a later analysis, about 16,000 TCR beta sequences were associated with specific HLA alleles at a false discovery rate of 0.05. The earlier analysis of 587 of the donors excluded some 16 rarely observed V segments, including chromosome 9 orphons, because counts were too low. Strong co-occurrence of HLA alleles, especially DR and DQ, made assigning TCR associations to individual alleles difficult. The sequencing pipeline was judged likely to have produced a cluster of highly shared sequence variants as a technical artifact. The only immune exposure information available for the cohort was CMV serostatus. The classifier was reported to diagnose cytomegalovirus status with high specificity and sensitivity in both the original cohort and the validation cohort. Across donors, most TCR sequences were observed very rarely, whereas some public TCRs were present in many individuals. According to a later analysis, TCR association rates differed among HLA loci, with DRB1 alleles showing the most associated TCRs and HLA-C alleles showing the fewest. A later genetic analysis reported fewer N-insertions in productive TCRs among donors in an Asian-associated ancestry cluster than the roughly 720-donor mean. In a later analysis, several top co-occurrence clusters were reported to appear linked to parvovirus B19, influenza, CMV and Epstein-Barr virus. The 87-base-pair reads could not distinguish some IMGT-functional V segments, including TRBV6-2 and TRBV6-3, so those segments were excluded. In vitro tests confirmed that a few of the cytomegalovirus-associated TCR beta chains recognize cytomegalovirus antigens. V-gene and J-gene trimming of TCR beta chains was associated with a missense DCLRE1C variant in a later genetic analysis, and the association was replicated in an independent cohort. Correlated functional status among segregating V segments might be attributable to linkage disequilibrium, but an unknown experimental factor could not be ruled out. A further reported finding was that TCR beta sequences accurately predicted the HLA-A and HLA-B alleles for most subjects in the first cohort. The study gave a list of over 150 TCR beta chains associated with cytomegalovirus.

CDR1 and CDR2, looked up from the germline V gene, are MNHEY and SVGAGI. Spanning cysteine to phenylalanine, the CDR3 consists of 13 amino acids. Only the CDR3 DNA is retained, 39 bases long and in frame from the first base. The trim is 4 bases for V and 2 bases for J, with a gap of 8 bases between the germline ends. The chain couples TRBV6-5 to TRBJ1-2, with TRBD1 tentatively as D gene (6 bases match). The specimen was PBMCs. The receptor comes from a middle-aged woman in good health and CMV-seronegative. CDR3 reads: CASSSQGNYGYTF. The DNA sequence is TGTGCCAGCAGTTCCCAGGGGAACTATGGCTACACCTTC.